Listed here are 25 T cell receptor beta chains from one sample, sequenced in a study of tumor-infiltrating lymphocytes in primary liver carcinoma. Co-extracted RNA and DNA came from roughly 21-30 mg of unsorted bulk tissue. The input was about 500 ng total RNA; TCR beta cDNA was made from it with a constant-region primer. ARM-PCR, slightly modified, supplied the TCR beta libraries through three nested multiplex PCR rounds. The first two PCR rounds used TRBV1-TRBV30 forward primers with a C-beta reverse primer, about 10 cycles each. TCRdb reprocessed the multiplex PCR reads via MiXCR and lists one record per CDR3 protein. The sample shows about 210,000 distinct CDR3 sequences, around 81% of them seen only once. The source material was tumor tissue from primary liver carcinoma. The receptor source for this set is a middle-aged man with primary liver carcinoma and hepatitis B virus infection.

In regard to this clonotype: One end of the junction does not line up with germline, which may come from a read error. The gene calls are TRBV10-1 and TRBJ2-1; D is perhaps TRBD1 (5 bases). This CDR3 has 15 amino acids. Germline loops: CDR1 WNHNN, CDR2 SYGVQD (reference sequence). In nucleotides, the CDR3 is TGCGCCAGCACTGAGTCGGCAGGGCAATACAATGAGCCGTTCTTC. Translated, it gives CASTESAGQYNEPFF.

Comments on this clonotype: The junction departs from germline at one end; a sequencing error may be responsible. V and J are TRBV11-2 and TRBJ2-5, with TRBD2 matching 7 bases. Germline assignment: CDR1 SGHAT and CDR2 FQNNGV. This CDR3 is built from 18 residues. In DNA, the CDR3 is TGTGCCAGCACCCCTAGCTCAATCCAGGGTACTGGGCGGGAGACTCAGTACTTT. Protein: CASTPSSIQGTGRETQYF.

With regard to this clonotype: One end of the junction varies from germline; a read error may be responsible. The rearrangement uses TRBV2 and TRBJ1-1; D is ambiguous. CDR3 length: 14 amino acids. The V gene's germline CDR1 is SNHLY and CDR2 FYNNEI. CDR3: CASSEAGYYTETFF. The CDR3 DNA reads TGTGCCAGCAGTGAAGCAGGCTATTACACTGAAACTTTCTTT.

Notes on this clonotype: An end of the junction does not agree with germline; a read error may underlie this. This chain uses TRBV11-1 with TRBJ2-4, with 10 bases lining up with TRBD2. Per the germline V gene, CDR1 is SGHAT and CDR2 is FQDESV (reference sequence). The length of the CDR3 is 17 residues. In nucleotides, the CDR3 is TGTGCCAGCGGCTTTCCCGGGACTAGCGATACAAAAAATATTCAGTACTTC. As protein: CASGFPGTSDTKNIQYF.

In the case of this clonotype: Possible read error: a much larger clone is one base away. The rearrangement joins TRBV5-1 to TRBJ2-5; possible D gene TRBD1, 6 bases. The CDR3 runs to 15 residues. Germline V gene data show CDR1 as SGHRS and CDR2 as YFSETQ. CDR3 DNA sequence: TGCGCCGGCAGCTTGGGGGCCGGGACCCAAGAGACCCAGTACTTC. It encodes CAGSLGAGTQETQYF.

Details on this clonotype: At one end the junction does not follow the germline gene, possibly because of a read error. The V gene is TRBV5-4, the J gene TRBJ2-3; D gene uncertain. The CDR3 totals 13 residues. Germline loops: CDR1 SGHNT, CDR2 YYREEE (reference sequence). CDR3: CASSSRHADMQYF. Written as DNA, the CDR3 is TGTGCCAGCAGCTCCCGACACGCAGATATGCAGTATTTT.

The chain carries TRBV29-1 and TRBJ2-1; TRBD2 matches 7 bases. This CDR3 comprises 17 residues. With V trimmed by 1 base and J by 13 bases, 22 bases remained unmatched. Germline V lookup: CDR1 SQVTM, CDR2 ANQGSEA. The CDR3 bases are TGCAGCGTTGAAGGGAGGGGCCTAGCGGAAATCTACAATAATCAGTTCTTC. Residues: CSVEGRGLAEIYNNQFF.

The rearrangement uses TRBV12-3 or TRBV12-4 and TRBJ1-2; no reliable D call. Trimming left V 5 bases short and J 6 bases short, with 10 bases between. This CDR3 is built from 12 residues. The CDR3 here is CASSLGGHGYTF. Here the CDR3 DNA reads TGTGCCAGCAGTCTGGGTGGACATGGCTACACCTTC.

Comment on this clonotype: One end of the junction varies from germline; a read error may be responsible. V usage is TRBV29-1 and J usage is TRBJ2-7, with 8 bases identical to TRBD2. The length of the CDR3 is 15 residues. Germline loops: CDR1 SQVTM, CDR2 ANQGSEA. The CDR3 region has the DNA TGCAGCGTCCGGGGGGGGAACAGGGAAACCTACGAGCAATACTTC. It is translated as CSVRGGNRETYEQYF.

About this clonotype itself: The missing conserved phenylalanine or tryptophan at the end of this CDR3 makes a read error likely. The J gene is TRBJ1-6, the V gene TRBV28; TRBD1 is a possible D gene (6 bases). Looked up from germline, CDR1 is MDHEN and CDR2 is SYDVKM. This CDR3 comprises 16 residues. The V and J ends lost 6 bases and 9 bases respectively, with 21 bases between them. CDR3 nucleotides: TGTGCCAGCAGAGCCCCGGTGCAGGGGAGAGCTTCACCCCTCCACGTT. Protein product: CASRAPVQGRASPLHV.

Regarding this clonotype: Being one base from a much bigger clone, this may be a read error. The chain combines TRBV5-1 with TRBJ2-3; D ambiguous. The CDR3 covers 16 residues. Deletions cut 0 bases from V and 0 bases from J, with 11 bases between. Germline values: CDR1 SGHRS, CDR2 YFSETQ. The CDR3 reads CASSLASRRSTDTQYF. The CDR3 DNA reads as TGCGCCAGCAGCTTGGCGAGCAGGCGTAGCACAGATACGCAGTATTTT.

The rearrangement joins TRBV6-6 to TRBJ1-4, with unresolved D. Germline V gene data show CDR1 as MNHNY and CDR2 as SVGAGI (reference sequence). V lost 0 bases to trimming and J lost 8 bases, with 10 bases between them. CDR3 length equals 14 residues. The CDR3 spells CASSYSTYGEKLFF. For the CDR3, the DNA is TGTGCCAGCAGTTACTCGACATACGGGGAAAAACTGTTTTTT.

V usage is TRBV6-5 and J usage is TRBJ2-3, with D perhaps TRBD1 or TRBD2 (5 bases each). Germline V CDR1 and CDR2: MNHEY, SVGAGI. The length of the CDR3 is 13 residues. The chain's CDR3 is CTISYPGLGTKYF. In DNA form, the CDR3 reads TGTACCATCAGTTACCCGGGCCTAGGGACGAAGTATTTT.

A note on this clonotype: The conserved final phenylalanine or tryptophan is absent from the CDR3, which likely points to a read error. The chain carries TRBV12-3 or TRBV12-4 and TRBJ1-6, with D hard to call. The length of the CDR3 is 13 residues. The V and J ends lost 3 bases and 13 bases respectively, with 13 bases between them. CDR3: CASSLGYHSPLHS. CDR3 sequence (DNA): TGTGCCAGCAGTTTGGGGTATCACTCGCCCCTCCACTCT.

The rearrangement uses TRBV5-6 and TRBJ1-1, with TRBD1 matching 8 bases. Germline loops: CDR1 SGHDT, CDR2 YYEEEE. The CDR3 runs 14 residues. V trimming: 6 bases; J trimming: 5 bases; junction bases outside the gene matches: 9. Here the CDR3 reads CASNARQGRTEAFF. The CDR3 coding sequence is TGTGCCAGCAACGCACGACAGGGGCGAACTGAAGCTTTCTTT.

This clonotype was counted many times. The CDR3 spells CASSEGTAVETQYF. The CDR3 DNA sequence: TGTGCCAGCAGTGAAGGGACGGCCGTAGAGACCCAGTACTTC. The chain recombines TRBV6-1 with TRBJ2-5; D is ambiguous. There are 14 residues in the CDR3. V lost 1 base and J 4 bases, leaving 10 bases between the germline ends. Germline values: CDR1 MNHNS, CDR2 SASEGT.

As regards this clonotype: Relative to the germline gene, one junction end is altered; a read error may explain this. V and J are TRBV29-1 and TRBJ1-3, with no clear D. Germline V CDR1 and CDR2: SQVTM, ANQGSEA. The CDR3 contains 14 residues. CDR3 nucleotide sequence: TGCAGCGTTCCTATACAGCACTCTGGAAACACCAGATATTTT. Residues: CSVPIQHSGNTRYF. The full variable domain, rest sourced from reference TRBV29-1 and TRBJ1-3, is SAVISQKPSRDICQRGTSLTIQCQVDSQVTMMFWYRQQPGQSLTLIATANQGSEATYESGFVIDKFPISRPNLTFSTLTVSNMSPEDSSIYLCSVPIQHSGNTRYFGEGSWLTVV.

The rearrangement uses TRBV11-1 and TRBJ2-4, with D possibly matching TRBD1 (5 bases). This CDR3 is built from 13 residues. Germline assignment: CDR1 SGHAT and CDR2 FQDESV (reference sequence). Deletions cut 9 bases from V and 8 bases from J, with 17 bases between. The CDR3 DNA follows: TGTGCCAGTAACCGGAAGCAGGGTGACATTCAGTACTTC. It encodes CASNRKQGDIQYF.

Many counts were recorded for this clonotype. The rearrangement uses TRBV11-2 and TRBJ1-4; a possible D gene is TRBD1 (5 bases). The CDR3 is made up of 15 amino acids. With 5 bases removed from V and 3 bases from J, the gap between germline ends came to 13 bases. Germline V gene data show CDR1 as SGHAT and CDR2 as FQNNGV. CDR3 loop: CASSPTGWANEKLFF. CDR3 nucleotides: TGTGCCAGCAGCCCTACAGGATGGGCTAATGAAAAACTGTTTTTT.

On this clonotype itself: At one end the junction does not follow the germline gene, possibly because of a read error. The chain has TRBV6-1 and TRBJ1-4; D might be TRBD1 (5 bases). This CDR3 has 14 amino acids. Per germline, CDR1 MNHNS and CDR2 SASEGT. The CDR3 DNA sequence: TGTGCCAGCAGTATAATGGACACTAATGAAATACTGTTGTTT. It codes for CASSIMDTNEILLF.

This clonotype was detected only a few times. One junction end disagrees with the germline gene, perhaps due to a read error. CDR3 region: CASSRPWARPLSGANVLAF. The DNA for the CDR3 is TGTGCCAGCAGCCGACCCTGGGCAAGGCCCTTATCTGGGGCCAACGTCCTGGCTTTC. The chain is built from TRBV6-5 and TRBJ2-6, with D possibly matching TRBD1 (5 bases). The CDR3 loop spans 19 amino acids. Germline CDR1 is MNHEY and CDR2 is SVGAGI.

In this sample, this clonotype turned up once. The CDR3 carries no conserved terminal phenylalanine or tryptophan, so it likely arises from a read error. The DNA is omitted, as the CDR3 cannot be located on it reliably, and the CDR3 follows TCRdb's listing. CDR3 in amino acids: CSVLPDRDMNDYII. The rearrangement joins TRBV29-1 to TRBJ1-2; whether TRBD1, the table's D call, matches the DNA was not checked. The CDR3 is 14 amino acids in total, end residues counted. Germline V gene sequence: CDR1 SQVTM, CDR2 ANQGSEA.

With respect to this clonotype: The conserved phenylalanine or tryptophan is not found at the CDR3 terminus, so this likely reflects a read error. The limits of the CDR3 on the DNA are not certain, so only TCRdb's listed CDR3 is given. This sequence joins TRBV11-1 and TRBJ2-7; TRBD2, the D gene given by the table, was not confirmed from the DNA. Germline V gene lookup returns CDR1 SGHAT and CDR2 FQDESV (reference sequence). Inclusive of both ends, the CDR3 amounts to 15 amino acids. This CDR3 is CASSLMGSGEYELYI.

With respect to this clonotype: The junction does not match germline at one end; this may be a read error. The V call is TRBV5-1, the J call TRBJ2-3; D might be TRBD1 (5 bases). This CDR3 region has 14 residues. From germline, CDR1 is SGHRS and CDR2 YFSETQ. The CDR3 DNA sequence: TGCGCCAGCAGCTATAATGACAGTCCTGATACACAGTATTTT. Protein: CASSYNDSPDTQYF.

Details on this clonotype: Germline and junction disagree at one end, which may indicate a read error. The gene calls are TRBV11-2 and TRBJ1-6; possibly TRBD1 for D (6 bases). Germline V gene lookup returns CDR1 SGHAT and CDR2 FQNNGV. The CDR3 has 13 residues. The CDR3 region has the DNA TGTGCGAGCAGCCGGACAGTGGTTACACCTCTCCACTTT. Translation: CASSRTVVTPLHF.